The T cell receptor beta chain under discussion was sequenced for a study of control samples from healthy donors and cancer patients. Sequencing was performed with immunoSEQ multiplex PCR; in TCRdb, only in-frame clones are kept and a portion is missing. The profile shows fewer than 120,000 clones, around 89% of them singletons. The germline V gene has CDR1 SNHLY and CDR2 FYNNEI. Trimming at V came to 10 bases and at J to 2 bases, leaving 5 bases not matched to a gene. The CDR3 spans 13 residues. The material sequenced was PBMCs. This rearrangement joins TRBV2 to TRBJ1-2; TRBD1 aligns across 9 bases. The clonotype originates from a woman aged 55 to 70 with lung cancer. As DNA, the CDR3 is TGTGCCACTGGACAGGGGAACAACTATGGCTACACCTTC. Protein sequence: CATGQGNNYGYTF.